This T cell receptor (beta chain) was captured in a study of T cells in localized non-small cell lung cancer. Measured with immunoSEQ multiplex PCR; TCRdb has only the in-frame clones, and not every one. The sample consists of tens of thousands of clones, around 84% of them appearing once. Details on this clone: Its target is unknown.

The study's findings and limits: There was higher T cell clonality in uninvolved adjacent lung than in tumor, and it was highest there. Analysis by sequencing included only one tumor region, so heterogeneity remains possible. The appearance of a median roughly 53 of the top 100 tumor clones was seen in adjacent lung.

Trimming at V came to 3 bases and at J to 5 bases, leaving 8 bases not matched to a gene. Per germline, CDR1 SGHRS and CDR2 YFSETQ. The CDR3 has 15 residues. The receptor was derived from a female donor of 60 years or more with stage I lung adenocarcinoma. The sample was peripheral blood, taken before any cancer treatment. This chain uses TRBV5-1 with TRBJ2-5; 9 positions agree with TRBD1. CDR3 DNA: TGCGCCAGCAGCTCGGGGACAGGGACTGGGGAGACCCAGTACTTC. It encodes CASSSGTGTGETQYF.